What follows are 8 T cell receptor beta chains derived from one specimen sequenced in a study of Graves' ophthalmopathy and Graves' hyperthyroidism. Amplification from RNA transcripts yielded the TCR beta CDR3 regions. A first-round RT-PCR used HTBI primers, followed by a second-round multiplex PCR. Each CDR3 protein gets one entry after TCRdb re-called the multiplex PCR reads with MiXCR. The repertoire holds around 1,000,000 distinct CDR3 sequences, with around a third as singletons. The sequenced sample was peripheral blood or thyroid tissue (not recorded which). These receptors were obtained from an adult man with Graves' hyperthyroidism.

This clonotype was seen a few times. At one of its ends the junction is not consistent with the germline gene, which may arise from a read error. The genes are TRBV7-2 and TRBJ1-2; D remains ambiguous. The germline CDR1 and CDR2 sequences are SGHTA and FQGNSA. The CDR3 totals 14 residues. CDR3 amino acids: CASSQELISYGYTF. The CDR3 nucleotides read TGCGCCAGCAGCCAAGAACTGATAAGCTATGGCTACACCTTC.

This clonotype was seen ten or more times. The V gene is TRBV29-1, the J gene TRBJ1-1; 7 bases map to TRBD1. The CDR3 covers 13 residues. CDR1 is SQVTM and CDR2 is ANQGSEA in the germline V gene. V lost 4 bases to trimming and J lost 1 base; unmatched junction nucleotides: 3. The CDR3: CSVVPGGNTEAFF. CDR3 DNA sequence: TGCAGCGTTGTTCCAGGGGGGAACACTGAAGCTTTCTTT.

Regarding this clonotype: Given a much more abundant clone one base away, this may be a read error. The rearrangement uses TRBV7-6 and TRBJ1-1, with D hard to call. The CDR3 contains 12 residues. V dropped 8 bases and J dropped 11 bases, with 18 bases sitting between them. From germline, CDR1 is SGHVS and CDR2 FNYEAQ. This chain's CDR3 is CASGPTDLEAFF. In DNA form, the CDR3 reads TGTGCCAGCGGCCCAACGGACCTAGAGGCTTTCTTT.

This clonotype has at least ten counts. The chain couples TRBV29-1 to TRBJ2-7; 8 nucleotides match TRBD1. The CDR3 is 14 residues long. Unmatched junction bases numbered 10, after V lost 6 bases and J lost 3 bases. Germline assignment: CDR1 SQVTM and CDR2 ANQGSEA. The CDR3 reads CSVAGQDFDYEQYF. Here the CDR3 DNA reads TGCAGCGTCGCGGGACAGGACTTCGACTACGAGCAGTACTTC.

The chain combines TRBV7-2 with TRBJ2-5, with TRBD1 identical over 8 bases. Germline V lookup: CDR1 SGHTA, CDR2 FQGNSA. This CDR3 is built from 12 residues. V dropped 10 bases and J dropped 5; count of bases not matched to a gene: 6. CDR3 nucleotides: TGTGCCATCCGGACAGGGTACGAGACCCAGTACTTC. Translating gives CAIRTGYETQYF.

This clonotype showed up many times. V is TRBV20-1 and J is TRBJ2-7; 9 bases are shared with TRBD2. Per the germline V gene, CDR1 is DFQATT and CDR2 is SNEGSKA (reference sequence). The CDR3 covers 14 residues. After removal of 3 bases from V and 3 bases from J, the junction contained 6 bases not matched to a gene. CDR3 protein: CSASTGTSLYEQYF. The CDR3 region has the DNA TGCAGTGCTAGTACCGGGACTAGCCTCTACGAGCAGTACTTC.

The sample holds many counts of this clonotype. The rearrangement joins TRBV7-6 to TRBJ2-7, with TRBD2 as a possible D gene (6 bases). V lost 5 bases, J lost 2 bases, and 10 bases lay in between. The CDR3 spans 13 residues. CDR1 is SGHVS, CDR2 FNYEAQ, per germline. The CDR3 DNA sequence: TGTGCCAGCAGCGGGGGACTGACCTACGAGCAGTACTTC. It codes for CASSGGLTYEQYF.

In its sample, this clonotype was seen once. The chain combines TRBV10-2 with TRBJ2-5; D is ambiguous. This CDR3 is built from 14 residues. Germline-derived CDR1 and CDR2 are WSHSY and SAAADI. V was clipped by 4 bases and J by 0 bases, with 9 bases between them. In DNA, the CDR3 is TGCGCCAGCAGTGCCCACGGCGACCAAGAGACCCAGTACTTC. Translating it yields CASSAHGDQETQYF.